This T cell receptor beta chain emerged from a study of cytomegalovirus exposure and HLA in healthy donors. PCR used 60 Vbeta primers and 13 Jbeta primers. Sequencing used immunoSEQ multiplex PCR; TCRdb keeps in-frame clones, though not all of them. The sample yields about 160,000 clones, 70% to 75% seen once. Germline values: CDR1 ENHRY, CDR2 SYGVKD. V gave up 3 bases and J gave up 6 bases, with 11 bases separating them. The CDR3 is 14 residues long. The chain uses TRBV10-3 and TRBJ2-2; the D gene is possibly TRBD1 (5 bases). This TCR was recovered from a man aged 18 to 35 in good health and CMV-seropositive. Sequences were obtained from PBMCs. CDR3 sequence (DNA): TGTGCCATCAGTGAAACCCAGGGATCCGGGGAGCTGTTTTTT. It translates to CAISETQGSGELFF.